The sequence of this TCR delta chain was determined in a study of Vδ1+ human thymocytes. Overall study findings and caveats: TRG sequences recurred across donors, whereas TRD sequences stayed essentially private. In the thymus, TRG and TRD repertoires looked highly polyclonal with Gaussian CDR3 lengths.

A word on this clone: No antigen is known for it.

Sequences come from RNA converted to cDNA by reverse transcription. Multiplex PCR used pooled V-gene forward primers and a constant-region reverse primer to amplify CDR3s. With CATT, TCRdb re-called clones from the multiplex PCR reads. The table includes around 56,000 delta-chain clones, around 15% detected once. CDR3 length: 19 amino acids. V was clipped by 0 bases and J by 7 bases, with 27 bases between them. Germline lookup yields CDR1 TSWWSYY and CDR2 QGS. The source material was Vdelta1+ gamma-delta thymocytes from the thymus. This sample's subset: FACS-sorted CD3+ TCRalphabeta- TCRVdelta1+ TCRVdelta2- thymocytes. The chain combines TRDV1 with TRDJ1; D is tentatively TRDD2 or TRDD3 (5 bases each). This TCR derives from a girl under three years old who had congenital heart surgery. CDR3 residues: CALGELCLPASRGSTKLIF. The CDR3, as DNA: TGTGCTCTTGGGGAACTTTGTTTGCCCGCTTCCCGGGGAAGCACTAAACTCATCTTT.